Each of the 32 T cell receptor beta chains below was sequenced from the same sample in a study of cytomegalovirus exposure and HLA in healthy donors. Primers included in the PCR were 60 Vbeta and 13 Jbeta primers. Profiled with immunoSEQ multiplex PCR; TCRdb holds only in-frame clones, not every one. Among 84,000 or so clones listed, 76% were seen once. The sequencing sample was made of PBMCs. Every receptor here comes from a male donor in good health and CMV-seronegative.

The V and J genes are TRBV5-4 and TRBJ1-1, with TRBD1 as a possible D gene (6 bases). With 2 bases removed from V and 1 base from J, the gap between germline ends came to 15 bases. CDR3 length: 16 amino acids. Looked up from germline, CDR1 is SGHNT and CDR2 is YYREEE (reference sequence). The chain's CDR3 is CASSLGAKTGNTEAFF. In DNA, the CDR3 is TGTGCCAGCAGCTTAGGGGCTAAGACAGGGAACACTGAAGCTTTCTTT.

The chain couples TRBV4-3 to TRBJ1-4; 9 bases line up with TRBD1. Germline CDR1 is LGHNA and CDR2 is YSLEER. The CDR3 extends over 19 amino acids. V gave up 0 bases and J gave up 3 bases; unmatched junction bases: 11. CDR3 amino acids: CASSQDPPRQGGANEKLFF. DNA for the CDR3: TGCGCCAGCAGCCAAGATCCGCCCCGACAGGGGGGAGCTAATGAAAAACTGTTTTTT.

This sequence joins TRBV7-8 and TRBJ1-2; 7 bases align to TRBD1. The CDR3 has 14 residues. CDR1 SGHVS and CDR2 FQNEAQ come from the germline V gene. V lost 2 bases and J lost 6; bases outside the gene matches: 6. For the CDR3, the DNA is TGTGCCAGCAGCTTACGGGACAGAAAAAATGGCTACACCTTC. Amino acid sequence: CASSLRDRKNGYTF.

This clone was recorded once. The chain couples TRBV19 to TRBJ2-7, with 7 bases aligning to TRBD2. V gave up 2 bases and J gave up 1 base; unmatched junction bases: 5. Per the germline V gene, CDR1 is LNHDA and CDR2 is SQIVND (reference sequence). The CDR3 totals 15 residues. In DNA form, the CDR3 reads TGTGCCAGTAGTATATCTAGCGGATATTCCTACGAGCAGTACTTC. Protein sequence: CASSISSGYSYEQYF.

This sequence joins TRBV19 and TRBJ2-3, with 14 bases aligning to TRBD2. Germline assignment: CDR1 LNHDA and CDR2 SQIVND (reference sequence). J gave up 4 bases and V 3 bases, and 3 bases lay outside the gene matches. The length of the CDR3 is 16 residues. The DNA for the CDR3 is TGTGCCAGTAGTATGGGGACTAGCGGGAGTCCAGATACGCAGTATTTT. Its protein product is CASSMGTSGSPDTQYF.

V usage is TRBV5-4 and J usage is TRBJ2-7; the match to TRBD2 covers 8 bases. After removal of 0 bases from V and 7 bases from J, the junction contained 6 bases not matched to a gene. This CDR3 is 14 amino acids long. Germline CDR1 is SGHNT and CDR2 is YYREEE (reference sequence). The CDR3 spells CASSLDGLADEQYF. The CDR3 coding sequence is TGTGCCAGCAGCTTGGACGGACTAGCAGATGAGCAGTACTTC.

The genes are TRBV11-2 and TRBJ1-1, with 9 positions matching TRBD1. The V gene end was trimmed by 2 bases and the J gene end by 1 base; junction bases not matched to a gene: 5. Germline V gene sequence: CDR1 SGHAT, CDR2 FQNNGV. This CDR3 has 16 amino acids. The CDR3 DNA follows: TGTGCCAGCAGCTTATTCAGGGGACAGGGGAACACTGAAGCTTTCTTT. Protein sequence: CASSLFRGQGNTEAFF.

This clone was counted a single time. The same CDR3 is also encoded by other DNA sequences in this sample. The chain employs TRBV11-2 and TRBJ1-4, with 10 bases that match TRBD1. Germline values: CDR1 SGHAT, CDR2 FQNNGV. J was trimmed by 7 bases and V by 5 bases; bases with no gene match: 19. The length of the CDR3 is 19 residues. The CDR3 coding sequence is TGTGCCAGCAGCCCCCGGGATCCGGGACAGGGGCCGATGGGTGAAAAACTGTTTTTT. Protein sequence: CASSPRDPGQGPMGEKLFF.

Comments on this clone: The junction does not match germline at one end; this may be a read error. The chain employs TRBV19 and TRBJ2-7; D call uncertain. Germline V gene lookup returns CDR1 LNHDA and CDR2 SQIVND (reference sequence). The CDR3 is made up of 13 amino acids. This CDR3 is CASSKSYYAEEYF. In DNA, the CDR3 is TGTGCCAGTAGTAAGAGCTATTATGCCGAGGAGTACTTC.

The chain carries TRBV6-5 and TRBJ2-7; 9 bases line up with TRBD1. CDR3 length equals 13 residues. Trimming at V came to 6 bases and at J to 5 bases, leaving 5 bases not matched to a gene. Per the germline V gene, CDR1 is MNHEY and CDR2 is SVGAGI. DNA for the CDR3: TGTGCCAGCAGAGGACAGGGGTTCAACGAGCAGTACTTC. Its translation is CASRGQGFNEQYF.

The chain has TRBV5-4 and TRBJ1-4; 7 bases match TRBD1. V gave up 3 bases and J gave up 4 bases; unmatched junction bases: 15. The CDR3 is made up of 18 amino acids. In germline, CDR1 is SGHNT, CDR2 YYREEE (reference sequence). This chain's CDR3 is CASSSKRGQLGVNEKLFF. CDR3 DNA: TGTGCCAGCAGCTCAAAGAGGGGGCAGCTTGGGGTTAATGAAAAACTGTTTTTT.

The V and J genes are TRBV19 and TRBJ2-6, with D unclear. The CDR3 runs 15 residues. CDR1 is LNHDA and CDR2 is SQIVND in the germline V gene (reference sequence). Trimming left V 7 bases short and J 0 bases short, with 10 bases between. CDR3 protein: CASTSVNSGANVLTF. The CDR3 nucleotides are TGTGCCAGTACCTCAGTTAACTCTGGGGCCAACGTCCTGACTTTC.

The gene calls are TRBV7-2 and TRBJ2-7; D possibly corresponds to TRBD1 (5 bases). The CDR3 sequence is 14 residues long. The V and J ends lost 3 bases and 0 bases respectively, with 9 bases between them. Germline V gene data show CDR1 as SGHTA and CDR2 as FQGNSA. The CDR3 region is CASSFPDSSYEQYF. CDR3 coding DNA: TGTGCCAGCAGCTTCCCCGACAGCTCCTACGAGCAGTACTTC.

This clone has more than one count but fewer than ten. The chain combines TRBV7-2 with TRBJ1-2; 7 bases fit TRBD1. The CDR3 contains 12 residues. V shed 7 bases, J shed 7 bases, and the junction held 6 bases outside the gene matches. The germline V gene encodes CDR1 SGHTA and CDR2 FQGNSA. The CDR3: CASTPGGGGYTF. CDR3 nucleotides: TGTGCCAGCACCCCAGGGGGAGGTGGCTACACCTTC.

This clone appeared once. V and J are TRBV9 and TRBJ2-2, with D unresolved. The CDR3 runs 13 residues. Germline V gives CDR1 SGDLS, CDR2 YYNGEE. Between the trimmed V and J ends, which lost 6 bases and 5 bases, there was a span of 11 bases. The CDR3 reads CASNPWATGELFF. The CDR3 nucleotides read TGTGCCAGCAACCCATGGGCTACCGGGGAGCTGTTTTTT.

The V gene is TRBV28, the J gene TRBJ2-1; 10 bases align to TRBD1. The CDR3 contains 12 residues. V shed 10 bases and J 7 bases; nucleotides not matched to a gene: 4. The germline V gene encodes CDR1 MDHEN and CDR2 SYDVKM. Written as DNA, the CDR3 is TGTGCCACCGACAGGGGGCGTAATGAGCAGTTCTTC. Translating it yields CATDRGRNEQFF.

The chain has TRBV7-2 and TRBJ2-1; D not certain. Per the germline V gene, CDR1 is SGHTA and CDR2 is FQGNSA. The CDR3 sequence is 12 residues long. With 4 bases removed from V and 10 bases from J, the gap between germline ends came to 11 bases. The CDR3 spells CASSSSVREQFF. In nucleotides, the CDR3 is TGTGCCAGCAGCTCTAGTGTTCGAGAGCAGTTCTTC.

The V gene is TRBV5-4, the J gene TRBJ2-1; no clear D. Trimming took off 0 bases at V and 0 bases at J, with 10 bases between the two ends. Germline V CDR1 and CDR2: SGHNT, YYREEE (reference sequence). The CDR3 runs to 16 residues. CDR3 region: CASSLGTSSSYNEQFF. CDR3 DNA: TGTGCCAGCAGCTTGGGCACTTCGAGCTCCTACAATGAGCAGTTCTTC.

The chain recombines TRBV7-2 with TRBJ2-5; no clear D. Trimming took 5 bases from V and 4 from J, leaving 11 bases between them. CDR1 and CDR2 (germline): SGHTA, FQGNSA. The CDR3 consists of 13 residues. The CDR3 nucleotides are TGTGCCAGCAGCCTCGACAATCGAGAGACCCAGTACTTC. This sequence encodes CASSLDNRETQYF.

This chain connects TRBV5-1 to TRBJ1-2; 9 bases align to TRBD1. Germline assignment: CDR1 SGHRS and CDR2 YFSETQ. V was clipped by 4 bases and J by 3 bases; unmatched bases: 7. This CDR3 region has 15 residues. CDR3 sequence reads: CASSRDREADYGYTF. CDR3 DNA: TGCGCCAGCAGCAGGGACAGGGAGGCCGACTATGGCTACACCTTC.

This clone was detected only a few times. The chain has TRBV28 and TRBJ1-2, with D maybe TRBD1 (6 bases). Trimming stripped 3 bases from V and 7 bases from J, with 24 bases between. CDR3 length: 17 residues. Germline V gene sequence: CDR1 MDHEN, CDR2 SYDVKM. CDR3 bases: TGTGCCAGCAGTTTGGTTCAGGGTGCTGAGTCCAGGGGTGGCTACACCTTC. It yields the protein CASSLVQGAESRGGYTF.

The V and J genes are TRBV15 and TRBJ2-7, with 7 nucleotides matching TRBD2. Germline CDR1 is LNHNV and CDR2 is YYDKDF (reference sequence). J gave up 1 base and V 3 bases, and 6 bases lay outside the gene matches. This CDR3 has 15 amino acids. The CDR3 DNA reads as TGTGCCACCAGCAGGCCGCTAGCGGAGTCCTACGAGCAGTACTTC. This codes for CATSRPLAESYEQYF. The entire variable domain, with the rest obtained from reference TRBV15 and TRBJ2-7, is as follows: DAMVIQNPRYQVTQFGKPVTLSCSQTLNHNVMYWYQQKSSQAPKLLFHYYDKDFNNEADTPDNFQSRRPNTSFCFLDIRSPGLGDTAMYLCATSRPLAESYEQYFGPGTRLTVT.

The chain carries TRBV5-1 and TRBJ1-1, with unresolved D. The CDR3 consists of 15 residues. Germline lookup yields CDR1 SGHRS and CDR2 YFSETQ. The germline V and J ends were trimmed by 2 bases and 1 base, with 12 bases remaining between them. CDR3 sequence reads: CASSFSVRGNTEAFF. CDR3 DNA sequence: TGCGCCAGCAGCTTCTCCGTTCGAGGGAACACTGAAGCTTTCTTT.

In this sample, this clone turned up a few times. The V and J genes are TRBV7-3 and TRBJ2-5, with D possibly TRBD1 on 6 matching bases. Germline V gene data show CDR1 as SGHTA and CDR2 as FQGTGA. The V end was cut by 8 bases, the J end by 3 bases, with 16 bases between. The length of the CDR3 is 14 residues. CDR3 bases: TGTGCCAGCTCTAAACAGGGAGAAAAAGAGACCCAGTACTTC. Protein: CASSKQGEKETQYF.

This chain connects TRBV6-5 to TRBJ1-1; 8 bases map to TRBD1. V was pared by 1 base and J by 0 bases, with 1 base of the junction left unmatched. Germline lookup yields CDR1 MNHEY and CDR2 SVGAGI. The CDR3 totals 15 residues. CDR3 amino acids: CASSYLDRVNTEAFF. The CDR3 region has the DNA TGTGCCAGCAGTTACTTGGACAGGGTGAACACTGAAGCTTTCTTT.

V and J are TRBV6-5 and TRBJ1-1, with D maybe TRBD1 (6 bases). Germline CDR1 MNHEY, CDR2 SVGAGI. The CDR3 runs to 16 residues. V lost 0 bases, J lost 4 bases, and 15 bases lay in between. CDR3 region: CASSYSRRGGPTEAFF. The CDR3 coding sequence is TGTGCCAGCAGTTACTCGAGGCGGGGGGGGCCCACTGAAGCTTTCTTT.

This clone was seen only once. The genes are TRBV7-2 and TRBJ1-4; D uncertain. Germline-derived CDR1 and CDR2 are SGHTA and FQGNSA. The CDR3 length is 13 residues. Trimming shortened V by 1 base and J by 5 bases, and 5 bases separated the two germline ends. DNA of the CDR3: TGTGCCAGCAGCTTAGGCAGGAATGAAAAACTGTTTTTT. Protein sequence: CASSLGRNEKLFF.

In this sample, this clone turned up a few times. The chain recombines TRBV9 with TRBJ1-3; TRBD1 is a possible D gene (5 bases). Germline V gives CDR1 SGDLS, CDR2 YYNGEE. This CDR3 has 15 amino acids. Trimming shortened V by 4 bases and J by 1 base, and 12 bases separated the two germline ends. CDR3 region: CASSLDAGSGNTIYF. The CDR3 nucleotides are TGTGCCAGCAGCCTCGATGCAGGGTCTGGAAACACCATATATTTT.

V gene TRBV4-3 combines with J gene TRBJ1-2, with a tentative D call TRBD1 (5 bases). Trimming took off 2 bases at V and 0 bases at J, with 10 bases between the two ends. This CDR3 has 15 residues. The germline gives CDR1 LGHNA, CDR2 YSLEER. The CDR3 reads CASSQNRIANYGYTF. CDR3 DNA: TGCGCCAGCAGCCAAAACAGGATAGCTAACTATGGCTACACCTTC.

This sequence joins TRBV30 and TRBJ2-7; a possible D gene is TRBD1 (6 bases). Trimming removed 2 bases from V and 2 bases from J, with 7 bases in between. CDR3 length equals 12 residues. Germline CDR1 is GTSNPN and CDR2 is SVGIG (reference sequence). CDR3 sequence: CAWSRTAYEQYF. The CDR3 DNA is TGTGCCTGGAGTAGGACAGCCTACGAGCAGTACTTC.

J is TRBJ2-5 and V is TRBV9; D gene uncertain. The CDR3 covers 14 residues. Per the germline V gene, CDR1 is SGDLS and CDR2 is YYNGEE. The V end was cut by 0 bases, the J end by 2 bases, with 8 bases between. The CDR3 DNA is TGTGCCAGCAGCGTAGGAGTCCAACAAGAGACCCAGTACTTC. Amino acids: CASSVGVQQETQYF.

The rearrangement links TRBV7-6 to TRBJ1-4, with 8 nucleotides matching TRBD1. V was pared by 8 bases and J by 8 bases, with 16 bases of the junction left unmatched. The CDR3 sequence is 16 residues long. CDR1 is SGHVS and CDR2 is FNYEAQ in the germline V gene. CDR3 protein: CASSDRGLSLGEKLFF. CDR3 in DNA: TGTGCCAGCTCAGACAGGGGCTTAAGTCTAGGGGAAAAACTGTTTTTT. Together with reference TRBV7-6 and TRBJ1-4, the CDR3 gives the full variable domain: GAGVSQSPRYKVTKRGQDVALRCDPISGHVSLYWYRQALGQGPEFLTYFNYEAQQDKSGLPNDRFSAERPEGSISTLTIQRTEQRDSAMYRCASSDRGLSLGEKLFFGSGTQLSVL.